The source of this TCR beta chain is a study of cytomegalovirus exposure and HLA in healthy donors. Points from the study as a whole: It was confirmed in vitro that three of the CMV-associated chains were specific for CMV antigens. The study recorded 150 to 200 TCR beta chains that were cytomegalovirus-associated.

CDR3 length: 14 amino acids. The ends lost 7 bases at V and 2 bases at J; junction bases unmatched: 5. Germline assignment: CDR1 SEHNR and CDR2 FQNEAQ (reference sequence). This clone was recorded a few times. Its specificity is unknown. Repertoires were generated with immunoSEQ multiplex PCR, while TCRdb's copy carries only in-frame clones and drops some. The sample shows about 160,000 clones, over 85% of them seen only once. The clonotype was recovered from a woman younger than 35 in good health and CMV-seropositive. The sample comprised PBMCs. The genes are TRBV7-9 and TRBJ1-2; 9 nucleotides agree with TRBD1. The CDR3 sequence: CASTPGQGNYGYTF. The CDR3 DNA reads TGTGCCAGCACCCCCGGACAGGGGAACTATGGCTACACCTTC.